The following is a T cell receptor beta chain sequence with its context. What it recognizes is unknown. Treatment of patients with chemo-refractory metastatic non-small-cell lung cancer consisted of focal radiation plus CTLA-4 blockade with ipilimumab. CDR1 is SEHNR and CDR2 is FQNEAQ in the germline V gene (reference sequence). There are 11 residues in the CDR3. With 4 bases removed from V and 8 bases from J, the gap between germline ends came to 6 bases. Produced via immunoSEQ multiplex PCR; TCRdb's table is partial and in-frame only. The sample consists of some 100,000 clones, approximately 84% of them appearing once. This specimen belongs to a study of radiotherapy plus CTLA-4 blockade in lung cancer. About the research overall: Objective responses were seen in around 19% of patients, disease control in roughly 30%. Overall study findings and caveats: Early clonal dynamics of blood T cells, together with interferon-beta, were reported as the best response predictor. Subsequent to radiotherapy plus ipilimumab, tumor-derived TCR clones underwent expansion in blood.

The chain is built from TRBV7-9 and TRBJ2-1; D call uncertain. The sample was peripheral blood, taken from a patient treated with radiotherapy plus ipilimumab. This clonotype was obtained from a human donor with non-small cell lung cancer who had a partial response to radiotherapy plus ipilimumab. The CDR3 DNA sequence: TGTGCCAGCAGCTCACTCGATGAGCAGTTCTTC. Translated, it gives CASSSLDEQFF. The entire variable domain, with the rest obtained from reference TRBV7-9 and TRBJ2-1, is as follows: DTGVSQNPRHKITKRGQNVTFRCDPISEHNRLYWYRQTLGQGPEFLTYFQNEAQLEKSRLLSDRFSAERPKGSFSTLEIQRTEQGDSAMYLCASSSLDEQFFGPGTRLTVL.